This T cell receptor (beta chain) came from a study of CD8 T cells in ankylosing spondylitis. For this clonotype: Its antigen is currently unknown.

Study conclusions and caveats: What seemed typical of ankylosing spondylitis blood was a TCR beta motif built from about 8 highly homologous variants. Before this, some motif variants had been reported in reactive arthritis synovial fluid and blood. It was reported that disease-linked clones were significantly enriched in matched ankylosing spondylitis synovial fluid.

With molecular barcodes, quantitative 5'-RACE was used to make the TCR beta libraries. TCRdb passed the 5' RACE reads through MiXCR, listing each CDR3 protein once. Seen here are about 360,000 distinct CDR3 sequences, under 15% observed once, and the top ten hold 0.95% to 1.4%. The CDR3 runs to 11 residues. The germline V and J ends were trimmed by 6 bases and 1 base, with 6 bases remaining between them. The germline gives CDR1 DFQATT, CDR2 SNEGSKA (reference sequence). V gene TRBV20-1 combines with J gene TRBJ1-1; D ambiguous. The sequencing input was blood, either unsorted or a sorted T cell fraction (not recorded which). This sequence was found in a male donor with ankylosing spondylitis or in good health (not recorded which). As DNA, the CDR3 is TGCAGTGCGTCGACGAACACTGAAGCTTTCTTT. Translation: CSASTNTEAFF.